One sample yielded the 18 T cell receptor beta chains listed below, sequenced in a study of technical replicates of blood from several donors. Only in-frame clones appear in the TCRdb table, and some are missing; sequencing was by immunoSEQ multiplex PCR. The sample has around 89,000 clones; approximately 96% are singletons. Material for sequencing was T cells isolated from PBMCs. These receptors came from a human donor in good health.

The J gene is TRBJ1-1, the V gene TRBV7-3; D perhaps matches TRBD1 (6 bases). The CDR3 covers 13 residues. Germline V CDR1 and CDR2: SGHTA, FQGTGA. Trimming shortened V by 6 bases and J by 2 bases, and 10 bases separated the two germline ends. The chain's CDR3 is CASRWTANTEAFF. Here the CDR3 DNA reads TGTGCCAGCAGGTGGACAGCCAACACTGAAGCTTTCTTT.

V and J are TRBV11-1 and TRBJ1-2; no firm D call. Trimming cost V 1 base and J 3 bases, with 6 bases left between them. CDR3 length: 13 residues. CDR1 SGHAT and CDR2 FQDESV come from the germline V gene (reference sequence). CDR3 loop: CASSLDPDYGYTF. The CDR3 region has the DNA TGTGCCAGCAGCTTAGACCCAGACTATGGCTACACCTTC.

J is TRBJ2-5 and V is TRBV7-9; unclear D gene. CDR1 is SEHNR and CDR2 is FQNEAQ in the germline V gene (reference sequence). The CDR3 is 12 amino acids. V was shortened by 5 bases and J by 5 bases, with 9 bases between the two germline ends. The CDR3: CASSPDTETQYF. The CDR3 bases are TGTGCCAGCAGCCCCGACACGGAGACCCAGTACTTC.

The chain employs TRBV2 and TRBJ2-3; the D gene is possibly TRBD2 (5 bases). Germline CDR1 reads SNHLY; CDR2 reads FYNNEI. This CDR3 has 14 amino acids. The V gene lost 2 bases and the J gene lost 7 bases, with 13 bases spanning the gap. The CDR3 DNA reads as TGTGCCAGCAGTGAAACGGCTAGCTTGAATACGCAGTATTTT. Translated: CASSETASLNTQYF. Supplemented by reference TRBV2 and TRBJ2-3, the full variable domain reads EPEVTQTPSHQVTQMGQEVILRCVPISNHLYFYWYRQILGQKVEFLVSFYNNEISEKSEIFDDQFSVERPDGSNFTLKIRSTKLEDSAMYFCASSETASLNTQYFGPGTRLTVL.

V is TRBV5-1 and J is TRBJ2-5, with TRBD2 identical over 10 bases. The V gene end was trimmed by 0 bases and the J gene end by 4 bases; junction bases not matched to a gene: 3. Germline V gene lookup returns CDR1 SGHRS and CDR2 YFSETQ. There are 15 residues in the CDR3. This CDR3 reads CASSLAPSGRETQYF. The CDR3 DNA is TGCGCCAGCAGCTTGGCGCCTAGCGGGAGAGAGACCCAGTACTTC.

This rearrangement joins TRBV28 to TRBJ1-2; D is possibly TRBD1 (5 bases). V gave up 3 bases and J gave up 1 base, with 9 bases separating them. The CDR3 sequence is 14 residues long. From germline, CDR1 is MDHEN and CDR2 SYDVKM. DNA for the CDR3: TGTGCCAGCAGTTTTGGGGGGTATAACTATGGCTACACCTTC. Its translation: CASSFGGYNYGYTF.

The J gene is TRBJ2-7, the V gene TRBV28; a weak D match, TRBD1 (5 bases). Trimming pared 3 bases from V and 6 bases from J, leaving 15 bases between. Germline assignment: CDR1 MDHEN and CDR2 SYDVKM. This CDR3 spans 14 amino acids. The CDR3 region has the DNA TGTGCCAGCAGTTTGGTAGGGGCGGTGGCCGAGCAGTACTTC. Protein: CASSLVGAVAEQYF.

V and J are TRBV6-1 and TRBJ1-3; perhaps TRBD1 as D (6 bases). The CDR3 runs 14 residues. Germline CDR1 and CDR2: MNHNS and SASEGT. Trimming shortened V by 5 bases and J by 4 bases, and 12 bases separated the two germline ends. The CDR3 is CASSWTRGGNTIYF. The CDR3 coding sequence is TGTGCCAGCAGTTGGACAAGGGGGGGAAACACCATATATTTT.

This rearrangement joins TRBV30 to TRBJ1-2, with D possibly matching TRBD1 (5 bases). The length of the CDR3 is 13 residues. Germline V gene lookup returns CDR1 GTSNPN and CDR2 SVGIG (reference sequence). The CDR3 coding sequence is TGTGGCCTAGGGCAGACTAGGGGCTATGGCTACACCTTC. Translation gives CGLGQTRGYGYTF.

The rearrangement links TRBV10-3 to TRBJ1-1, with 12 nucleotides matching TRBD1. CDR3 length: 17 amino acids. The V and J ends lost 5 bases and 3 bases, in that order; junction bases with no gene match: 10. Germline assignment: CDR1 ENHRY and CDR2 SYGVKD. In DNA form, the CDR3 reads TGTGCCATCAGTTTTACCGGGACAGGGGGCGCAGACACTGAAGCTTTCTTT. It is translated as CAISFTGTGGADTEAFF.

The rearrangement links TRBV10-2 to TRBJ1-5; D remains unclear. The CDR3 runs 17 residues. V shed 3 bases and J shed 7 bases, with 22 bases lying between them. CDR1 and CDR2 (germline): WSHSY, SAAADI. CDR3 coding DNA: TGCGCCAGCAGTGATGTCGGTTGGGCATCGGCAGGCCAGCCCCAGCATTTT. Its protein is CASSDVGWASAGQPQHF.

CDR3 in amino acids: CASSNGDRHYNEQFF. The CDR3 DNA follows: TGTGCCAGCAGCAATGGGGACAGACACTACAATGAGCAGTTCTTC. The rearrangement joins TRBV21-1 to TRBJ2-1; TRBD1 reflects the table's D call only, with no check against the DNA. TRBV21-1 is listed as a pseudogene. The CDR3 runs to 15 residues.

The chain couples TRBV2 to TRBJ1-2; 8 bases are shared with TRBD1. The CDR3 is made up of 15 amino acids. V dropped 4 bases and J dropped 1; count of bases not matched to a gene: 5. Germline CDR1 reads SNHLY; CDR2 reads FYNNEI. CDR3 sequence reads: CASSVEQGDNYGYTF. CDR3 nucleotide sequence: TGTGCCAGCAGTGTCGAACAGGGGGATAACTATGGCTACACCTTC.

The V gene is TRBV19, the J gene TRBJ1-2; D unresolved. Trimming took off 6 bases at V and 4 bases at J, with 15 bases between the two ends. The length of the CDR3 is 14 residues. CDR1 is LNHDA and CDR2 is SQIVND in the germline V gene (reference sequence). This CDR3 is CASSLAAELYGYTF. The CDR3 nucleotides are TGTGCCAGTAGCCTAGCGGCAGAACTCTATGGCTACACCTTC.

The chain uses TRBV6-1 and TRBJ2-7, with D possibly being TRBD1 (5 bases). Germline V CDR1 and CDR2: MNHNS, SASEGT. The CDR3 has 13 residues. Trimming left V 5 bases short and J 2 bases short, with 10 bases between. CDR3 sequence: CASSRQLTYEQYF. CDR3 nucleotide sequence: TGTGCCAGCAGTAGACAGCTCACCTACGAGCAGTACTTC.

This rearrangement joins TRBV19 to TRBJ2-7, with D possibly being TRBD1 (5 bases). The germline CDR1 and CDR2 sequences are LNHDA and SQIVND (reference sequence). The CDR3 runs to 14 residues. V lost 5 bases and J 2 bases, leaving 13 bases between the germline ends. CDR3: CASSRREGPYEQYF. In nucleotides, the CDR3 is TGTGCCAGTAGTCGCAGGGAAGGGCCCTACGAGCAGTACTTC.

This clone was detected only once. The chain uses TRBV19 and TRBJ2-5; no clear D. Germline CDR1 and CDR2: LNHDA and SQIVND (reference sequence). With 5 bases removed from V and 1 base from J, the gap between germline ends came to 8 bases. The length of the CDR3 is 13 residues. In DNA form, the CDR3 reads TGTGCCAGTAGTTCAACTGCCCAAGAGACCCAGTACTTC. Translation: CASSSTAQETQYF.

This chain uses TRBV7-8 with TRBJ1-1; the D gene is possibly TRBD1 (6 bases). Between the trimmed V and J ends, which lost 0 bases and 3 bases, there was a span of 17 bases. Looked up from germline, CDR1 is SGHVS and CDR2 is FQNEAQ. CDR3 length: 17 amino acids. The CDR3: CASSLAQGTNLDTEAFF. In DNA, the CDR3 is TGTGCCAGCAGCTTAGCACAGGGAACAAATTTGGACACTGAAGCTTTCTTT.